This T cell receptor (beta chain) was documented in a study of shared clonotypes between healthy human individuals. Germline V CDR1 and CDR2: SGHTS, YDEGEE. With 0 bases removed from V and 0 bases from J, the gap between germline ends came to 10 bases. This CDR3 has 16 residues. Some clones are missing from TCRdb's copy, which holds only in-frame ones; the method was immunoSEQ multiplex PCR. The table has around 700,000 clones, around 72% seen once. This TCR was sampled from a woman aged 30 to 39 in good health. V is TRBV5-8 and J is TRBJ2-4; a possible D gene is TRBD2 (5 bases). The sequencing input was memory CD4+ T cells sorted from blood. The subset was: CD45RA-negative fraction. As DNA, the CDR3 is TGTGCCAGCAGCTTGGTGAGCGGACTAGCCAAAAACATTCAGTACTTC. This encodes CASSLVSGLAKNIQYF.